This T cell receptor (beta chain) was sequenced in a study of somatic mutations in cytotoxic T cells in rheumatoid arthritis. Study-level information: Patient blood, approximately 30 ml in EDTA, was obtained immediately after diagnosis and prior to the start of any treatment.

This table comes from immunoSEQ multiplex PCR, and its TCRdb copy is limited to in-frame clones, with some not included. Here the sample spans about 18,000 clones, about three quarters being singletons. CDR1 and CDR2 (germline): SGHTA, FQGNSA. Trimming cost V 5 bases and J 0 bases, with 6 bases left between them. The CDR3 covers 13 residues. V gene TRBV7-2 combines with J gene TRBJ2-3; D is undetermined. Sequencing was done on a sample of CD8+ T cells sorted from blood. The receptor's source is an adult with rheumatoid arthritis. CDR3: CASSIDSTDTQYF. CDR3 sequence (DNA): TGTGCCAGCAGCATAGACAGCACAGATACGCAGTATTTT.